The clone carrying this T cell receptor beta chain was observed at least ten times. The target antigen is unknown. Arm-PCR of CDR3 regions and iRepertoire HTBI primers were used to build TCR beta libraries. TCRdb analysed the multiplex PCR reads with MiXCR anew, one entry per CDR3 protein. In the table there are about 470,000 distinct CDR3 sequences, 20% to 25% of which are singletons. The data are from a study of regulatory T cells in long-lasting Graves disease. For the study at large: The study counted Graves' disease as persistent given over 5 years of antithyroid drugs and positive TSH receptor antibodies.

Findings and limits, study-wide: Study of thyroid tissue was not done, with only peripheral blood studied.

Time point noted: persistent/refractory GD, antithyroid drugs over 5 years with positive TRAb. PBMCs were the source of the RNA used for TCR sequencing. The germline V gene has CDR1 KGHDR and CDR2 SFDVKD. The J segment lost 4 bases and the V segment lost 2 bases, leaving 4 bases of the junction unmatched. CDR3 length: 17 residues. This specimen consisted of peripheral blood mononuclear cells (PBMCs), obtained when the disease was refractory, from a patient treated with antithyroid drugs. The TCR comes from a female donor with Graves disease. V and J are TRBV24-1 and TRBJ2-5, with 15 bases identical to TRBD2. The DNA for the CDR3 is TGTGCCACCAGTGATTCCCCGGGACTAGCGGGAGGAGAGACCCAGTACTTC. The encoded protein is CATSDSPGLAGGETQYF.